The next 9 T cell receptor beta chains were all read from a single sample in a study of blood T cell repertoires in COVID-19. Generated by immunoSEQ multiplex PCR, the TCRdb table keeps only in-frame clones and is missing some. The sample consists of around 36,000 clones, about nine tenths of them appearing once. Sequencing input: peripheral blood. Receptors originate from a human donor in a cohort sampled during active COVID-19.

The chain carries TRBV4-2 and TRBJ1-3; TRBD1 might be the D (5 bases). V shed 0 bases and J shed 4 bases, with 16 bases lying between them. Looked up from germline, CDR1 is LGHNA and CDR2 is YNFKEQ. This CDR3 has 17 amino acids. The CDR3 DNA follows: TGTGCCAGCAGCCAAGATAGGGTAGGGACTGCAGGAAACACCATATATTTT. It is translated as CASSQDRVGTAGNTIYF.

The V call is TRBV7-8, the J call TRBJ2-7; TRBD1 matches 9 bases. V lost 4 bases to trimming and J lost 3 bases; unmatched junction nucleotides: 4. The CDR3 covers 14 residues. From germline, CDR1 is SGHVS and CDR2 FQNEAQ. In DNA form, the CDR3 reads TGTGCCAGCAGCTCATCGGGACAGGGCTACGAGCAGTACTTC. Amino acids: CASSSSGQGYEQYF.

The chain joins TRBV6-5 to TRBJ1-1, with 12 positions matching TRBD1. This CDR3 contains 13 residues. Germline V gene sequence: CDR1 MNHEY, CDR2 SVGAGI. The trim removed 8 bases at V and 5 bases at J, leaving 3 bases unmatched. CDR3 DNA: TGTGCCAGCCGGGACAGGGGGCAGACTGAAGCTTTCTTT. It codes for CASRDRGQTEAFF.

The J gene is TRBJ1-1, the V gene TRBV27; D is ambiguous. V was clipped by 1 base and J by 1 base, with 4 bases between them. The CDR3 covers 13 residues. Per germline, CDR1 MNHEY and CDR2 SMNVEV (reference sequence). The DNA of the CDR3 is TGTGCCAGCAGTTTATACAGGAACACTGAAGCTTTCTTT. Translated: CASSLYRNTEAFF.

This chain uses TRBV6-2 or TRBV6-3 with TRBJ2-5; a possible D gene is TRBD1 (6 bases). The CDR3 consists of 15 residues. The germline V and J ends were trimmed by 0 bases and 4 bases, with 12 bases remaining between them. Germline assignment: CDR1 MNHEY and CDR2 SVGEGT. The DNA of the CDR3 is TGTGCCAGCAGTTACTCGGGCGGACAGACAGAGACCCAGTACTTC. This gives the protein CASSYSGGQTETQYF.

The chain employs TRBV4-1 and TRBJ1-3; D call uncertain. Trimming removed 4 bases from V and 0 bases from J, with 13 bases in between. The CDR3 consists of 16 residues. The germline V gene encodes CDR1 MGHRA and CDR2 YSYEKL. Written as DNA, the CDR3 is TGCGCCAGCAGCCTCAATGCCGGGTTCTCTGGAAACACCATATATTTT. The encoded protein is CASSLNAGFSGNTIYF.

A single count supports this clone. The CDR3 loop is CASSEAGANYGYTF. The CDR3 DNA is TGTGCCAGCAGTGAAGCAGGAGCTAACTATGGCTACACCTTC. The chain links TRBV6-1 to TRBJ1-2, with unresolved D. This CDR3 has 14 amino acids. The V gene lost 0 bases and the J gene lost 0 bases, with 5 bases spanning the gap. Germline lookup yields CDR1 MNHNS and CDR2 SASEGT.

The rearrangement uses TRBV18 and TRBJ2-3, with 10 bases that match TRBD2. The CDR3 contains 15 residues. The V gene's germline CDR1 is KGHSH and CDR2 LQKENI. Germline trimming cut 8 bases from V and 2 bases from J; bases unmatched to any gene: 7. This CDR3 is CASQPGLANTDTQYF. CDR3 sequence (DNA): TGTGCCAGCCAACCGGGACTAGCGAACACAGATACGCAGTATTTT.

CDR3 loop: CASTVPPGQGYGYTF. The CDR3 DNA reads TGTGCCAGCACCGTTCCGCCGGGACAGGGCTATGGCTACACCTTC. This rearrangement joins TRBV28 to TRBJ1-2, with 9 bases fitting TRBD1. The germline CDR1 and CDR2 sequences are MDHEN and SYDVKM. The V and J ends lost 7 bases and 4 bases, in that order; junction bases with no gene match: 10. This CDR3 has 15 residues.